This T cell receptor (beta chain) was observed in a study of identical twins (dated by TCRdb to the mid-2010s). Notes on the research overall: TCR alpha and beta repertoires from monozygotic twins, unrelated adults of various ages and cord blood were deep-sequenced to test whether fetal clonotypes persist. To rule out contamination, the twin experiments were replicated at different times with different library preparation protocols. Broad study findings and their caveats: The excess sharing between twins in beta out-of-frame sequences was weaker because fewer shared sequences reduced the signal-to-noise ratio. Because the same donors could not be followed over many years, the conclusions depended on cross-sectional statistical analysis. Zero-insertion analyses could be partly confounded by invariant T cells such as MAIT and iNKT, although diverse VJ usage argued against such confounding for most clonotypes. Compared with coincidental sharing between unrelated individuals, out-of-frame TCR alpha sequences shared between twins showed an excess of sequences with low generation probability. Fewer insertions were carried by abundant cord blood beta clonotypes; a weaker similar trend was observed in young adult naive repertoires, while no such trend was observed in memory repertoires. Out-of-frame TCR alpha sharing in monozygotic twins was systematically underestimated by recombination models, whereas sharing between unrelated individuals was in agreement with the recombination models.

Of note for this clonotype: There is no known antigen for this receptor. Per-base quality was not reported, and no clone a single base away is much larger than it.

Libraries were built with 5' RACE. Sequencing used an Illumina HiSeq 2000. Template switching added a universal primer binding site, and the final cDNA carried a unique molecular identifier that allowed TCR cDNA molecules to be counted accurately. Specific primers in the conserved constant-segment region were used to synthesize first-strand cDNA for the TCR alpha and beta chains. To control for contamination, every cDNA library was double barcoded, receiving both a SMART-Mk sample barcode and Illumina barcodes. Two successive PCR steps introduced TruSeq adapter sequences along with Illumina sample barcodes. TCR alpha and beta cDNA libraries were sequenced on the Illumina HiSeq platform with custom primers. The source study handled its data this way. MiGEC processed the raw reads to extract unique molecular identifiers, while MiXCR was used to determine the CDR3 positions. For each individual, recombination models were inferred using an EM algorithm with the repgenHMM and IGoR tools. Shared clonotypes were analyzed with the tcR package in R, and sharing was normalized by the product of cloneset sizes. To study raw recombination free of thymic and clonal selection effects, out-of-frame nonproductive sequences were analyzed. Using fastp at Q25 and MiXCR, TCRdb reprocessed the public reads and kept productive beta chains. Each record represents a unique CDR3 protein, reported with the most common genes and DNA among its rows. TCRdb, rather than the study authors, made the V and J calls. Across this sample there are 1.5 million to 2 million distinct CDR3 sequences, with around 29% seen only once. The biggest ten clones account for around 0.3% of the sample.

Only healthy Caucasian donors were included. Deletion took 2 bases off V and 8 bases off J, with a span of 20 bases between the germline ends. The CDR3 contains 16 residues, cysteine and phenylalanine counted. The CDR3 DNA has 48 bases and is translated from base 1. CDR1 SGDLS and CDR2 YYNGEE are derived from the germline V gene. This receptor was obtained from a newborn girl in good health. The sequencing input was cord blood. The sequence joins TRBV9 to TRBJ2-1; the D gene could be either TRBD1 or TRBD2, each agreeing at 6 bases. The CDR3 protein sequence reads: CASSVPLRGPPDEQFF. Here is the DNA: TGTGCCAGCAGCGTTCCCCTTCGGGGGCCCCCCGATGAGCAGTTCTTC.